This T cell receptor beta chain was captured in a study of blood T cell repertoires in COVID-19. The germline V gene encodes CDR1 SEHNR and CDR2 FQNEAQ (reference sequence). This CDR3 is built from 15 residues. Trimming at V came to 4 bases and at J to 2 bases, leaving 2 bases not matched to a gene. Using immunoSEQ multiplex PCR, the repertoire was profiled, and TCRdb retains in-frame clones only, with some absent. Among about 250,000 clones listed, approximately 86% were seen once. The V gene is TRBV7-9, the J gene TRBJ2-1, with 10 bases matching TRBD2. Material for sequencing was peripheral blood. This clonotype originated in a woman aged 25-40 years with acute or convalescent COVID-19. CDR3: CASSSGLAPYNEQFF. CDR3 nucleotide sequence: TGTGCCAGCAGCTCGGGACTAGCGCCCTACAATGAGCAGTTCTTC. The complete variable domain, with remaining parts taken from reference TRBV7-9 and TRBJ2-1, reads DTGVSQNPRHKITKRGQNVTFRCDPISEHNRLYWYRQTLGQGPEFLTYFQNEAQLEKSRLLSDRFSAERPKGSFSTLEIQRTEQGDSAMYLCASSSGLAPYNEQFFGPGTRLTVL.